This is a list of T cell receptor beta chains from one sample in a study of human T cells and chemical hapten exposure. Each CDR3 protein gets one entry after TCRdb re-called the RACE reads with MiXCR. This table has 65,000 or so distinct CDR3 sequences, about 6% appearing once. The sample was whole blood. The receptors were sampled from a female donor in good health. Some clones in this sample may be carry-over from other donors' samples. Each CDR3 is given with its conserved first and last residue. A D gene is named only where the DNA matches it firmly. The listing skips clone size in some rows; elsewhere it reads once, few, many or a size class.

medium-sized	-	TRBV9	TRBJ2-7	TGTGCCAGCAGCAAAGTGTTGGGACCGGTCACCTACGAGCAGTACTTC	CASSKVLGPVTYEQYF
many	-	TRBV28	TRBJ1-6	TGTGCCAGCAGTTTACGCCTGACAGGCTCTCGTTCACCCCTCCACTTT	CASSLRLTGSRSPLHF
-	-	TRBV7-9	TRBJ2-1	TGTGCCAGCAGCTGGCCTAGCCCAAATGAGCAGTTCTTC	CASSWPSPNEQFF
-	-	TRBV28	TRBJ1-3	TGTGCCAGCAGACTGGGGGGACTTACTGGAAACACCATATATTTT	CASRLGGLTGNTIYF
-	-	TRBV11-2	TRBJ2-4	TGTGCCAGCAGCTTATTTAACGAGTGGAGAAACATTCAGTACTTC	CASSLFNEWRNIQYF
many	TRBD1	TRBV6-1	TRBJ1-1	TGTGCCAGCAGTGAAGAGGGGGCAAAAGCTTTCTTT	CASSEEGAKAFF
many	-	TRBV6-2/TRBV6-3	TRBJ1-4	TGTGCCAGCAGTTACTTCGGAGAGGAAAAACTGTTTTTT	CASSYFGEEKLFF
many	TRBD2	TRBV15	TRBJ2-5	TGTGCCACCAGCAGAGCTGGTAGCGGGAGCCAAGAGACCCAGTACTTC	CATSRAGSGSQETQYF
many	TRBD2	TRBV7-2	TRBJ2-3	TGTGCCAGCAGCCTAGCGGGCCTCACAGATACGCAGTATTTT	CASSLAGLTDTQYF
many	-	TRBV29-1	TRBJ2-1	TGCAGCTTTGAGTCCTACAATGAGCAGTTCTTC	CSFESYNEQFF
many	-	TRBV9	TRBJ2-5	TGTGCCAGCAGCGTGTCGGGGCTTGCTCAAGAGACCCAGTACTTC	CASSVSGLAQETQYF
-	-	TRBV20-1	TRBJ2-3	TGCAGTGCTAGCACAGGGGAGGCTAGCACGGTTGCAGATACGCAGTATTTT	CSASTGEASTVADTQYF
many	-	TRBV7-9	TRBJ2-1	TGTGCCAGCAGCTTTGCTATGGGGCGGGGTTACAATGAGCAGTTCTTC	CASSFAMGRGYNEQFF
-	-	TRBV19	TRBJ1-5	TGTGCCAGTAGTATCTTGTGGAATCAGCCCCAGCATTTT	CASSILWNQPQHF
few	-	TRBV6-6	TRBJ1-4	TGTGCCAGCAGTTACTCGAACAGGGCTGATGAAAAACTGTTTTTT	CASSYSNRADEKLFF
many	-	TRBV18	TRBJ1-1	TGTGCCAGCTCAACGGACGTGAACACTGAAGCTTTCTTT	CASSTDVNTEAFF
many	-	TRBV20-1	TRBJ2-7	TGCAGTGCTAGAGGGCCCCACGGGGAGGACTACGAGCAGTACTTC	CSARGPHGEDYEQYF
few	TRBD1	TRBV12-3/TRBV12-4	TRBJ1-5	TGTGCCAGCGGATTACTACAGGGGGGCAATCAGCCCCAGCATTTT	CASGLLQGGNQPQHF
many	TRBD1	TRBV29-1	TRBJ2-3	TGCAGCCCAAAAGCTATACAGGGGGCAGGAGATACGCAGTATTTT	CSPKAIQGAGDTQYF
many	TRBD2	TRBV5-1	TRBJ2-1	TGCGCCAGCAGCCCCGGGACTAGCGGGAGTGAGGAGCAGTTCTTC	CASSPGTSGSEEQFF